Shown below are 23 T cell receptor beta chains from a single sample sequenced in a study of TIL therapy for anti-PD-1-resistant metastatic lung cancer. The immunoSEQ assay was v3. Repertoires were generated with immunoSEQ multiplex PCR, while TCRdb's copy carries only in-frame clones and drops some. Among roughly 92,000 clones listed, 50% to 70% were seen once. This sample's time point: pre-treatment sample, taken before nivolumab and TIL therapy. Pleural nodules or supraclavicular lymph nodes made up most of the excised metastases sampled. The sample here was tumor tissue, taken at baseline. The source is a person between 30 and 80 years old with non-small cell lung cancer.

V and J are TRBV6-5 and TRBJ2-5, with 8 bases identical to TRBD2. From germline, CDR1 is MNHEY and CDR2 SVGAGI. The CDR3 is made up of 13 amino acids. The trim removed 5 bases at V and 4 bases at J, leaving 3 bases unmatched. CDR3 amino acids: CASSPGGGETQYF. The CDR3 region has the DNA TGTGCCAGCAGTCCGGGGGGGGGAGAGACCCAGTACTTC.

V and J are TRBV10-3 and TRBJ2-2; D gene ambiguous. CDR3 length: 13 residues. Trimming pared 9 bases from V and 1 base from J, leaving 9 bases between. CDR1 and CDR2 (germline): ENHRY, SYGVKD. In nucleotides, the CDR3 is TGTGCCATGAGTTCCTTGAACACCGGGGAGCTGTTTTTT. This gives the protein CAMSSLNTGELFF.

The CDR3 here is CASSLQGSYNEQFF. The CDR3 DNA reads TGCGCCAGCAGCTTACAGGGGTCGTACAATGAGCAGTTCTTC. The V and J genes are TRBV4-1 and TRBJ2-1; 7 bases match TRBD1. From germline, CDR1 is MGHRA and CDR2 YSYEKL. V was pared by 5 bases and J by 4 bases, with 5 bases of the junction left unmatched. CDR3 size: 14 residues.

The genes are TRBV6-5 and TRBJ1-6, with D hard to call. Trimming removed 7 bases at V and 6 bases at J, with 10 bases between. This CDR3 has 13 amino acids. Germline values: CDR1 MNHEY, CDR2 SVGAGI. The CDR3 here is CASTTWGNSPLHF. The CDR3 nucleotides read TGTGCCAGCACCACATGGGGTAATTCACCCCTCCACTTT.

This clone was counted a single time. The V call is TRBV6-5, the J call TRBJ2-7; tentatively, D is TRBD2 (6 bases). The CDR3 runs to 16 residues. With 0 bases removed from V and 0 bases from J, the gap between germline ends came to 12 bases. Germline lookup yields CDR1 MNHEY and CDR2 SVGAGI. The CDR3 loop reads CASSYSGGLSSYEQYF. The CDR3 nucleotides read TGTGCCAGCAGTTACTCTGGGGGGTTATCCTCCTACGAGCAGTACTTC.

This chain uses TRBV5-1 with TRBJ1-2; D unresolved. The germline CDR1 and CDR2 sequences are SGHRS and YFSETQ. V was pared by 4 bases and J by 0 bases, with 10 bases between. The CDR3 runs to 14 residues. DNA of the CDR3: TGCGCCAGCAGCCCTCAGCCTTCTAACTATGGCTACACCTTC. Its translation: CASSPQPSNYGYTF.

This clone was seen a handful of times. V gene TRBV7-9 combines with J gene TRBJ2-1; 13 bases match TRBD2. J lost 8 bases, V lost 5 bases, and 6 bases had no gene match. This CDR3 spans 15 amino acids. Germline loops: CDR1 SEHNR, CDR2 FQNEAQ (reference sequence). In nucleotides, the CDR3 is TGTGCCAGCAGCACTCGGACTAGCGGGAGTGATGAGCAGTTCTTC. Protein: CASSTRTSGSDEQFF.

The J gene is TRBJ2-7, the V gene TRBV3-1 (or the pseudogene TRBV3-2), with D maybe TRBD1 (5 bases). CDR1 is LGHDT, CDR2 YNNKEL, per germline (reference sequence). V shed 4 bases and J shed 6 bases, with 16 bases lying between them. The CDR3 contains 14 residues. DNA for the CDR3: TGTGCCAGCAGCCCCAGAACAGGAGATGCCGAGCAGTACTTC. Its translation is CASSPRTGDAEQYF.

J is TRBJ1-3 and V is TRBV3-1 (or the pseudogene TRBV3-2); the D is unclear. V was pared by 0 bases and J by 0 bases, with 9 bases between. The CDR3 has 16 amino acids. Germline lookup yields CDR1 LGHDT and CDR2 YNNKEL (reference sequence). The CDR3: CASSQDPSGSGNTIYF. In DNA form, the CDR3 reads TGTGCCAGCAGCCAAGATCCGTCGGGCTCTGGAAACACCATATATTTT.

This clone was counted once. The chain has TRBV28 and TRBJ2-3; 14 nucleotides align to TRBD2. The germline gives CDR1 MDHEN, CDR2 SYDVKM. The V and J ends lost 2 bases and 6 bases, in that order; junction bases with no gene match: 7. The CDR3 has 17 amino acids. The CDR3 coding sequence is TGTGCCAGCAGTTTAGGGACTAGCGGGGGCACCAGGGATACGCAGTATTTT. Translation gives CASSLGTSGGTRDTQYF.

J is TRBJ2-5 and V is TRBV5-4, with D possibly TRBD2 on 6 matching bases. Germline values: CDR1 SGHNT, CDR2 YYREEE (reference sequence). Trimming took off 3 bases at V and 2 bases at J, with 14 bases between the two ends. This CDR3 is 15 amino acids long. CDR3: CASSYGGGFQETQYF. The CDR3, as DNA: TGTGCCAGCAGCTACGGGGGTGGGTTTCAAGAGACCCAGTACTTC.

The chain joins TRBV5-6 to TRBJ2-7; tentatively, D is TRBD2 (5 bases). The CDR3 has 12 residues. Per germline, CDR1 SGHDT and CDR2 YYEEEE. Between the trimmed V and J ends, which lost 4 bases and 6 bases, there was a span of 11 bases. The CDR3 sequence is CASSPPAGEQYF. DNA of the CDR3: TGTGCCAGCAGCCCCCCCGCGGGCGAGCAGTACTTC.

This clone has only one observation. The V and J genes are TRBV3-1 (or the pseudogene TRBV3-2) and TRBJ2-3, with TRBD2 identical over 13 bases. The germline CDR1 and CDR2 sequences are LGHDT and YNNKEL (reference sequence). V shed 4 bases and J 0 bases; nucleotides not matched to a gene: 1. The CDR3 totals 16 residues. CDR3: CASSRTSGSSTDTQYF. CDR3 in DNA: TGTGCCAGCAGCCGGACTAGCGGGAGTAGCACAGATACGCAGTATTTT.

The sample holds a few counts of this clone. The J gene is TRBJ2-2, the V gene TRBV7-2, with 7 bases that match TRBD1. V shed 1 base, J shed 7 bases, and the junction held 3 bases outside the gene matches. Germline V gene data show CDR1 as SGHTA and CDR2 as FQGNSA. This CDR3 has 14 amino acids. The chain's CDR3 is CASSLEGGYGELFF. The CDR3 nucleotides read TGTGCCAGCAGCTTAGAAGGGGGCTACGGGGAGCTGTTTTTT.

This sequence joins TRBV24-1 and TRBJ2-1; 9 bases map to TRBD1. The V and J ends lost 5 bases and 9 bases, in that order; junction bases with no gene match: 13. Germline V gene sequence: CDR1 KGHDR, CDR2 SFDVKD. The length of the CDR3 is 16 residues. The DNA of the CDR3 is TGTGCCACCAGTGCGTCCCGGGACAGGGATCTTAGTGAGCAGTTCTTC. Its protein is CATSASRDRDLSEQFF.

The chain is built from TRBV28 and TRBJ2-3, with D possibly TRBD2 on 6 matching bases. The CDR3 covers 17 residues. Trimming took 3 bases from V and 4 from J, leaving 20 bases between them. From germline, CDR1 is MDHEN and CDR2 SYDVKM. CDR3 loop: CASSFWRSRDSSDTQYF. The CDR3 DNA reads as TGTGCCAGCAGTTTTTGGAGGTCCCGGGACTCCTCAGATACGCAGTATTTT.

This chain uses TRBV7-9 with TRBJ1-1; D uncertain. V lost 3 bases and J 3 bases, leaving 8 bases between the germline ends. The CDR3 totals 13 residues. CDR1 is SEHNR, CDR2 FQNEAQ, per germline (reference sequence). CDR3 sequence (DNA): TGTGCCAGCAGCTTTGCCGGGGACACTGAAGCTTTCTTT. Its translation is CASSFAGDTEAFF.

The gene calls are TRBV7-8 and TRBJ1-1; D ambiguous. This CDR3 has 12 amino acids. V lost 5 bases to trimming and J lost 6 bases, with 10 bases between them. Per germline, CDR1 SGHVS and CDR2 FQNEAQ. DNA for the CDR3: TGTGCCAGCAGCCGATATGGGGCTGAAGCTTTCTTT. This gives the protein CASSRYGAEAFF.

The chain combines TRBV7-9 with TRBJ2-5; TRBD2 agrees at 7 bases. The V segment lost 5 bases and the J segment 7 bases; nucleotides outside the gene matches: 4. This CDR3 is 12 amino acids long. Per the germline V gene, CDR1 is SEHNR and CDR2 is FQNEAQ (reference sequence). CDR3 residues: CASSAGEGTQYF. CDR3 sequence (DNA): TGTGCCAGCAGCGCGGGGGAGGGGACCCAGTACTTC.

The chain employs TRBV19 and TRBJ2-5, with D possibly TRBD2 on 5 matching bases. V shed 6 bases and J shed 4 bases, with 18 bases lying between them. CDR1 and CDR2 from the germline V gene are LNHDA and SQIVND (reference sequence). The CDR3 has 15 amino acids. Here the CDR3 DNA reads TGTGCCAGTAGGAGGGATCCTCTATTGGGAGAGACCCAGTACTTC. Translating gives CASRRDPLLGETQYF.

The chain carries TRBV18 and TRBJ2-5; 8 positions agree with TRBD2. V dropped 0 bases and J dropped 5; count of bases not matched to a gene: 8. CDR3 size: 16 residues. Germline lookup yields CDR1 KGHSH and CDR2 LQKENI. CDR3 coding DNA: TGTGCCAGCTCACCACCGGGTAGCGGGGTTCGTGAGACCCAGTACTTC. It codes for CASSPPGSGVRETQYF. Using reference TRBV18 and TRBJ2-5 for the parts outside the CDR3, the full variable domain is NAGVMQNPRHLVRRRGQEARLRCSPMKGHSHVYWYRQLPEEGLKFMVYLQKENIIDESGMPKERFSAEFPKEGPSILRIQQVVRGDSAAYFCASSPPGSGVRETQYFGPGTRLLVL.

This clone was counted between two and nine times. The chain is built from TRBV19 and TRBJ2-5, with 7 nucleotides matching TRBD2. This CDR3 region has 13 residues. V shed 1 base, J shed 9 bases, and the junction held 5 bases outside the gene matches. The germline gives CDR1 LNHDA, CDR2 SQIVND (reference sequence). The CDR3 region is CASSIGLRGAQYF. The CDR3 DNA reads TGTGCCAGTAGTATAGGCCTTCGGGGGGCCCAGTACTTC.

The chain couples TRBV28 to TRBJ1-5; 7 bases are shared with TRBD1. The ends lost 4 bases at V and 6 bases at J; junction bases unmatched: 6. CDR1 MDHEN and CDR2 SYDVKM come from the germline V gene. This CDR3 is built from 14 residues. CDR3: CASSSATGPQPQHF. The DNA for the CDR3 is TGTGCCAGCAGTTCCGCGACAGGGCCTCAGCCCCAGCATTTT.